The 25 T cell receptor beta chains presented below share a single source sample, sequenced in a study of blood T cells in healthy people across ages. A second about 7 to 12 cycle PCR used barcoded and J-beta primers. From the 5' RACE reads, TCRdb called clonotypes with MiXCR, one entry per CDR3 protein. The sample includes approximately 900,000 distinct CDR3 sequences, roughly 52% of them seen just once. Sequenced sample: blood. Receptors originate from a man aged 25-40 years in good health.

CDR3 nucleotide sequence: TGTGCCAGCAGCGTATCTAGCGGGGGTCTTTACAATGAGCAGTTCTTC. It translates to CASSVSSGGLYNEQFF. V and J are TRBV9 and TRBJ2-1; 10 bases fit TRBD2. Unmatched junction bases numbered 5, after V lost 1 base and J lost 4 bases. Per the germline V gene, CDR1 is SGDLS and CDR2 is YYNGEE. This CDR3 contains 16 residues.

V usage is TRBV4-2 and J usage is TRBJ2-5, with D maybe TRBD2 (6 bases). The CDR3 spans 16 residues. Trimming took off 0 bases at V and 5 bases at J, with 16 bases between the two ends. The germline V gene encodes CDR1 LGHNA and CDR2 YNFKEQ. The CDR3 bases are TGTGCCAGCAGCCAAGAACTAGCCCATTCCGCGGAGACCCAGTACTTC. Its translation is CASSQELAHSAETQYF.

The chain recombines TRBV6-2 or TRBV6-3 with TRBJ2-1, with 7 bases lining up with TRBD2. Germline V gene lookup returns CDR1 MNHEY and CDR2 SVGEGT. Germline trimming cut 8 bases from V and 0 bases from J; bases unmatched to any gene: 22. This CDR3 contains 20 residues. CDR3 DNA: TGTGCCAGCCGGGGATACGGCTGGGGTCTAGCGGAAATCTCCTACAATGAGCAGTTCTTC. Residues: CASRGYGWGLAEISYNEQFF.

The J gene is TRBJ2-3, the V gene TRBV18; unclear D gene. The V and J ends lost 8 bases and 4 bases respectively, with 10 bases between them. Germline lookup yields CDR1 KGHSH and CDR2 LQKENI. This CDR3 has 12 residues. Here the CDR3 DNA reads TGTGCCAGCGCCGGGTCGTCAGATACGCAGTATTTT. Protein product: CASAGSSDTQYF.

This clonotype was counted only a few times. The J gene is TRBJ2-7, the V gene TRBV7-2, with D possibly being TRBD1 or TRBD2 (5 bases each). The CDR3 has 15 residues. The V end was cut by 6 bases, the J end by 2 bases, with 17 bases between. Germline V gene sequence: CDR1 SGHTA, CDR2 FQGNSA. CDR3: CASSTTGTLPYEQYF. The CDR3 nucleotides read TGTGCCAGCAGTACGACCGGGACGCTGCCCTACGAGCAGTACTTC.

The chain couples TRBV20-1 to TRBJ2-7, with TRBD2 identical over 9 bases. Judging by the DNA end, TRBJ2-5 fits better; the J call may be wrong. The CDR3 loop spans 15 amino acids. Germline CDR1 reads DFQATT; CDR2 reads SNEGSKA (reference sequence). In DNA form, the CDR3 reads TGCAGTGCTAGACCCCTAGCGGGACGGGGTGAGACCCAGTACTTC. It specifies CSARPLAGRGETQYF.

Note on this clonotype: An end of the junction differs from the germline gene, which may be a read error. The chain carries TRBV6-5 and TRBJ2-7; D not certain. This CDR3 contains 12 residues. Per the germline V gene, CDR1 is MNHEY and CDR2 is SVGAGI. CDR3 region: CAGSTHPYEQYF. As DNA, the CDR3 is TGTGCCGGCAGCACCCACCCCTACGAGCAGTACTTC.

This clonotype turned up a few times. This sequence joins TRBV7-9 and TRBJ2-7; D gene unclear. CDR1 SEHNR and CDR2 FQNEAQ come from the germline V gene (reference sequence). The CDR3 sequence is 12 residues long. V shed 4 bases and J shed 4 bases, with 8 bases lying between them. The CDR3 nucleotides are TGTGCCAGCAGCTCCTTACTTTACGAGCAGTACTTC. This encodes CASSSLLYEQYF.

V gene TRBV12-3 or TRBV12-4 combines with J gene TRBJ1-6; TRBD1 aligns across 10 bases. The junction had 4 bases not matched to a gene; V was cut back by 5 bases and J by 9 bases. This CDR3 has 14 amino acids. The CDR3 reads CASSRQGALSPLHF. The DNA for the CDR3 is TGTGCCAGCAGTCGACAGGGGGCTCTTTCACCCCTCCACTTT.

The chain links TRBV20-1 to TRBJ1-5; D is possibly TRBD1 (6 bases). Looked up from germline, CDR1 is DFQATT and CDR2 is SNEGSKA (reference sequence). V lost 7 bases to trimming and J lost 2 bases, with 12 bases between them. CDR3 length: 13 amino acids. The CDR3 DNA reads as TGCAGTGGCAGAGGGGGAGGCAATCAGCCCCAGCATTTT. The encoded protein is CSGRGGGNQPQHF.

This clonotype turned up a few times. V and J are TRBV27 and TRBJ2-3, with unresolved D. The CDR3 spans 13 residues. Germline CDR1 and CDR2: MNHEY and SMNVEV (reference sequence). V was cut by 5 bases and J by 2 bases, with 8 bases left in between. The CDR3 region has the DNA TGTGCCAGCAGTCCCCCCCTCACAGATACGCAGTATTTT. Translation gives CASSPPLTDTQYF.

The chain carries TRBV27 and TRBJ2-3; 9 bases are shared with TRBD1. V shed 5 bases, J shed 0 bases, and the junction held 6 bases outside the gene matches. Per germline, CDR1 MNHEY and CDR2 SMNVEV (reference sequence). This CDR3 comprises 16 residues. The CDR3 DNA is TGTGCCAGCAGTCTAAACAGGGGGCTAAGCACAGATACGCAGTATTTT. Its protein product is CASSLNRGLSTDTQYF.

This clonotype was detected only a few times. This chain joins TRBV4-1 and TRBJ1-2; tentative D call: TRBD1 (5 bases). From germline, CDR1 is MGHRA and CDR2 YSYEKL. Trimming removed 1 base at V and 7 bases at J, with 22 bases between. The CDR3 runs 17 residues. The CDR3 region has the DNA TGCGCCAGCAGCCAAGGAAGTTGGCAGGGCGGTGGGTCTGGCTACACCTTC. Translation: CASSQGSWQGGGSGYTF.

The chain joins TRBV5-6 to TRBJ1-5; no clear D. The length of the CDR3 is 14 residues. CDR1 is SGHDT, CDR2 YYEEEE, per germline. Trimming removed 0 bases from V and 1 base from J, with 5 bases in between. The CDR3 spells CASSLGHSNQPQHF. DNA of the CDR3: TGTGCCAGCAGCTTGGGACACAGCAATCAGCCCCAGCATTTT.

The sample holds many counts of this clonotype. The chain is built from TRBV7-2 and TRBJ2-1; TRBD1 might be the D (6 bases). Between the trimmed V and J ends, which lost 6 bases and 4 bases, there was a span of 10 bases. The CDR3 contains 13 residues. Germline CDR1 SGHTA, CDR2 FQGNSA. This chain's CDR3 is CASSFTGYNEQFF. CDR3 in DNA: TGTGCCAGCAGTTTCACAGGGTACAATGAGCAGTTCTTC.

This clonotype was seen a handful of times. J is TRBJ2-7 and V is TRBV25-1; D is uncertain. V dropped 5 bases and J dropped 2 bases, with 13 bases sitting between them. Germline assignment: CDR1 MGHDK and CDR2 SYGVNS. This CDR3 is built from 14 residues. CDR3 coding DNA: TGTGCCAGCAGTCCAACCCCCAGCGCCTACGAGCAGTACTTC. Residues: CASSPTPSAYEQYF.

The rearrangement joins TRBV7-2 to TRBJ1-2; tentatively, D is TRBD1 (6 bases). The V gene's germline CDR1 is SGHTA and CDR2 FQGNSA. V was pared by 10 bases and J by 6 bases, with 18 bases between. The CDR3 has 13 residues. For the CDR3, the DNA is TGTGCCATCGCCGGGGGGGCGGTAGATGGCTACACCTTC. This codes for CAIAGGAVDGYTF.

As DNA, the CDR3 is TGTGCCAGCTATAAGGCGGGAGAAAGATACAATGAGCAGTTCTTC. Encoded protein: CASYKAGERYNEQFF. The chain has TRBV6-1 and TRBJ2-1; 7 bases align to TRBD2. The CDR3 is made up of 15 amino acids. CDR1 is MNHNS and CDR2 is SASEGT in the germline V gene. The trim removed 8 bases at V and 4 bases at J, leaving 11 bases unmatched.

The rearrangement links TRBV4-2 to TRBJ2-5, with TRBD2 identical over 13 bases. The CDR3 extends over 16 amino acids. Germline CDR1 and CDR2: LGHNA and YNFKEQ. The V gene end was trimmed by 2 bases and the J gene end by 11 bases; junction bases not matched to a gene: 11. This CDR3 is CASSQTTSGGYNEQYF. CDR3 nucleotides: TGTGCCAGCAGCCAAACGACTAGCGGGGGGTACAATGAGCAGTACTTC.

CDR3 sequence: CASGSWLNTEAFF. CDR3 coding DNA: TGTGCCAGCGGGTCCTGGTTGAACACTGAAGCTTTCTTT. This chain connects TRBV27 to TRBJ1-1; D not resolved. CDR1 MNHEY and CDR2 SMNVEV come from the germline V gene (reference sequence). The CDR3 runs 13 residues. V was pared by 8 bases and J by 0 bases, with 10 bases between.

The rearrangement uses TRBV21-1 and TRBJ2-3. TRBV21-1 is marked as a pseudogene. This CDR3 has 13 amino acids. CDR3 in DNA: TGTGCCAGCAGCCTAAGTGTTTCAGATACGCAGTATTTT. This sequence encodes CASSLSVSDTQYF.

The CDR3 is CASSWTEWSNQPQHF. CDR3 bases: TGTGCCAGCTCTTGGACGGAGTGGAGCAATCAGCCCCAGCATTTT. The chain has TRBV18 and TRBJ1-5; unclear D gene. Germline V lookup: CDR1 KGHSH, CDR2 LQKENI. CDR3 length: 15 residues. V was pared by 6 bases and J by 1 base, with 13 bases between.

A few counts support this clonotype. V and J are TRBV7-2 and TRBJ2-3; TRBD2 might be the D (5 bases). CDR3 size: 16 residues. V lost 2 bases and J 2 bases, leaving 14 bases between the germline ends. Germline V gene sequence: CDR1 SGHTA, CDR2 FQGNSA. The CDR3 DNA sequence: TGTGCCAGCAGCTTACGTAACGGGGAGACCACAGATACGCAGTATTTT. It translates to CASSLRNGETTDTQYF.

The chain recombines TRBV3-1 with TRBJ1-1; D uncertain. The germline V gene encodes CDR1 LGHDT and CDR2 YNNKEL (reference sequence). V was clipped by 4 bases and J by 1 base, with 10 bases between them. This CDR3 is built from 14 residues. The DNA of the CDR3 is TGTGCCAGCAGCCCTAAGTGGGGGAACACTGAAGCTTTCTTT. The encoded protein is CASSPKWGNTEAFF.

Only a few counts were recorded for this clonotype. The gene calls are TRBV6-1 and TRBJ2-5; D might be TRBD2 (6 bases). The ends were cut back, 5 bases at V and 5 bases at J, with 15 bases in the middle. Per the germline V gene, CDR1 is MNHNS and CDR2 is SASEGT. This CDR3 is built from 14 residues. The DNA for the CDR3 is TGTGCCAGCAGTCAAGGGCGGGGCTACGAGACCCAGTACTTC. Amino acids: CASSQGRGYETQYF.